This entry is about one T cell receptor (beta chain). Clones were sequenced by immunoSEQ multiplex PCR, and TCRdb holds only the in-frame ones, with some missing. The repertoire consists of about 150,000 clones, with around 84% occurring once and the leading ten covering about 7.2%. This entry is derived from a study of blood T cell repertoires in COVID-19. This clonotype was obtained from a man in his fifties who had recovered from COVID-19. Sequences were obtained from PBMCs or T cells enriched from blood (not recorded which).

In nucleotides, the CDR3 is TGCAGCGTTGAAGATCGAGCCAGTGTCGGGGGTTTTGAAGCTTTCTTT. As protein: CSVEDRASVGGFEAFF. V and J are TRBV29-1 and TRBJ1-1; possible D gene TRBD1, 5 bases. Trimming stripped 0 bases from V and 7 bases from J, with 21 bases between. The CDR3 extends over 16 amino acids. Looked up from germline, CDR1 is SQVTM and CDR2 is ANQGSEA.